This T cell receptor beta chain emerged from a study of CD8 T cells in ankylosing spondylitis. General study points: Reported data indicate significant enrichment of disease-linked clones within matched ankylosing spondylitis synovial fluid. A motif in TCR beta, a set of eight or nine highly homologous variants, appeared characteristic of ankylosing spondylitis blood.

As regards this clonotype: Antigen unknown.

Quantitative 5'-RACE was performed with molecular barcodes, and it yielded the TCR beta libraries. A single record per CDR3 protein comes from TCRdb applying MiXCR to the 5' RACE reads. The sample includes some 46,000 distinct CDR3 sequences, 9.5% to 11% of them seen just once. In germline, CDR1 is SEHNR, CDR2 FQNEAQ (reference sequence). V was pared by 6 bases and J by 4 bases, with 9 bases between. This CDR3 contains 12 residues. Sequencing used blood, either unsorted or a sorted T cell fraction (not recorded which). The chain couples TRBV7-9 to TRBJ1-2; D ambiguous. This TCR came from a male donor with ankylosing spondylitis or in good health (not recorded which). CDR3 in DNA: TGTGCCAGCAGGCCCGATTTCTATGGCTACACCTTC. Amino acids: CASRPDFYGYTF.